This TCR beta chain derives from a study of OX40 agonist ivuxolimab in advanced cancers. This clone was seen a handful of times. TCRdb keeps only in-frame clones here, not all; method: immunoSEQ multiplex PCR. Here the sample spans about 89,000 clones, about 88% being singletons. The CDR3 is 17 amino acids. V gave up 4 bases and J gave up 2 bases; unmatched junction bases: 9. Germline V gives CDR1 SGHTA, CDR2 FQGNSA. The chain has TRBV7-2 and TRBJ2-7; 12 nucleotides match TRBD2. This specimen was CD4+ or CD8+ T cells sorted from blood, taken in a trial of the OX40 agonist ivuxolimab. This sequence originates from an adult with an advanced solid tumor such as melanoma, head and neck, liver or kidney cancer. The chain's CDR3 is CASSSSGGALWTYEQYF. The CDR3 DNA follows: TGTGCCAGCAGCTCTAGCGGGGGGGCCTTATGGACCTACGAGCAGTACTTC.